The clone carrying this TCR beta chain was counted a few times. Its target is not known. After removal of 6 bases from V and 1 base from J, the junction contained 7 bases not matched to a gene. There are 16 residues in the CDR3. Germline lookup yields CDR1 LGHDT and CDR2 YNNKEL (reference sequence). This entry belongs to a study of blood T cells in healthy people across ages. Study background: Capturing about one barcoded beta molecule per two T cells was achieved by template switching.

Study-wide results and limits: The diversity estimates, figures obtained from one million T cells, were considered underestimates.

Donation came from healthy Caucasian individuals in Russia who were aged roughly 6 to 95. Each of the donors had roughly 10 milliliters of peripheral blood drawn into EDTA-treated Vacutainer tubes. For the second PCR, which ran for about 7 to 11 cycles, a sample-barcoded 5' primer and a J-beta primer mix were used. TCRdb fed the 5' RACE reads into MiXCR, producing one record per CDR3 protein. Of about 810,000 distinct CDR3 sequences in the sample, around 36% were seen once. The sequence was obtained from a man younger than 35 in good health. The rearrangement uses TRBV3-1 and TRBJ2-3; 10 nucleotides align to TRBD2. The sequencing sample was made of blood. The CDR3 nucleotides read TGTGCCAGCAGTATGATAGCGGGGGGCCGCACAGATACGCAGTATTTT. Translation gives CASSMIAGGRTDTQYF.